The next 23 T cell receptor beta chains were all read from a single sample in a study of beta chain features in type 1 diabetes. Expressed TCRB transcripts got sequenced, as all isolated RNA was reverse transcribed. Only in-frame clones appear in the TCRdb table, and some are missing; sequencing was by immunoSEQ multiplex PCR. The table shows roughly 300,000 clones, with 7% to 9% occurring only once. Sequenced sample: central memory CD4+ T cells from blood. The receptor set was obtained from a woman aged 18-35 years in good health.

The sample holds a few counts of this clone. The rearrangement links TRBV7-2 to TRBJ2-2; D not certain. V lost 7 bases, J lost 7 bases, and 7 bases lay in between. Per germline, CDR1 SGHTA and CDR2 FQGNSA. The CDR3 runs to 11 residues. The CDR3 nucleotides read TGTGCCAGCAAATTGGTCGGGGAGCTGTTTTTT. Translation: CASKLVGELFF.

V is TRBV11-2 and J is TRBJ2-5, with 14 nucleotides matching TRBD2. CDR1 and CDR2 (germline): SGHAT, FQNNGV. The trim removed 3 bases at V and 4 bases at J, leaving 13 bases unmatched. The CDR3 covers 19 residues. CDR3 bases: TGTGCCAGCAGCTTGGGACTAGCGGGAGCCGGCGTGGTTGGAGAGACCCAGTACTTC. Translating gives CASSLGLAGAGVVGETQYF.

This clone was found a few times. The chain is built from TRBV6-5 and TRBJ1-1; D remains ambiguous. The germline V gene encodes CDR1 MNHEY and CDR2 SVGAGI. The CDR3 runs to 14 residues. Trimming shortened V by 2 bases and J by 4 bases, and 11 bases separated the two germline ends. The CDR3 DNA is TGTGCCAGCAGTTACCGAGGTGGAAGCACTGAAGCTTTCTTT. Protein sequence: CASSYRGGSTEAFF.

This sequence joins TRBV20-1 and TRBJ2-5, with unresolved D. Trimming took off 0 bases at V and 7 bases at J, with 6 bases between the two ends. The CDR3 spans 11 residues. From germline, CDR1 is DFQATT and CDR2 SNEGSKA (reference sequence). CDR3 sequence: CSAREARTQYF. In DNA, the CDR3 is TGCAGTGCTAGAGAGGCTAGGACCCAGTACTTC.

The V call is TRBV18, the J call TRBJ1-2; possibly TRBD1 for D (6 bases). The germline CDR1 and CDR2 sequences are KGHSH and LQKENI. This CDR3 spans 15 amino acids. Trimming took 1 base from V and 1 from J, leaving 10 bases between them. The chain's CDR3 is CASSPRPDSNYGYTF. The CDR3 DNA reads TGTGCCAGCTCACCACGGCCGGACAGTAACTATGGCTACACCTTC.

Points on this clone: The junction departs from germline at one end; a sequencing error may be responsible. Written as DNA, the CDR3 is TGCGCCAGCAGCCAAGATACGCCTAGGCCCAGTTCCCCCCCCCAAGCGACCCAGTACTTC. Its translation: CASSQDTPRPSSPPQATQYF. The rearrangement joins TRBV4-3 to TRBJ2-5, with no clear D. This CDR3 region has 20 residues. Germline V gene lookup returns CDR1 LGHNA and CDR2 YSLEER.

The J gene is TRBJ2-2, the V gene TRBV27, with 9 bases aligning to TRBD1. The J segment lost 3 bases and the V segment lost 1 base, leaving 18 bases of the junction unmatched. The CDR3 is made up of 21 amino acids. Germline assignment: CDR1 MNHEY and CDR2 SMNVEV (reference sequence). The CDR3, as DNA: TGTGCCAGCAGTTTATGGCCCCCAGATAGGAAGGGACAGGGAGACACCGGGGAGCTGTTTTTT. It yields the protein CASSLWPPDRKGQGDTGELFF.

This clone came up a few times. The CDR3 is CASSPRRHTDTQYF. CDR3 in DNA: TGTGCCAGCAGCCCCCGGCGCCACACAGATACGCAGTATTTT. The J gene is TRBJ2-3, the V gene TRBV7-2; D ambiguous. This CDR3 is built from 14 residues. Germline loops: CDR1 SGHTA, CDR2 FQGNSA. The germline V and J ends were trimmed by 5 bases and 2 bases, with 11 bases remaining between them.

In this sample, this clone turned up a few times. This chain joins TRBV6-5 and TRBJ2-7; D not resolved. Trimming took off 2 bases at V and 2 bases at J, with 10 bases between the two ends. The CDR3 covers 14 residues. The germline V gene has CDR1 MNHEY and CDR2 SVGAGI. This CDR3 is CASSYDRDTYEQYF. CDR3 nucleotide sequence: TGTGCCAGCAGTTACGATAGAGACACCTACGAGCAGTACTTC.

The chain couples TRBV6-5 to TRBJ2-4, with TRBD1 matching over 10 bases. V dropped 5 bases and J dropped 0; count of bases not matched to a gene: 1. Germline V gene sequence: CDR1 MNHEY, CDR2 SVGAGI. CDR3 length: 15 amino acids. In DNA, the CDR3 is TGTGCCAGCAGTCGACAGGGGGCAGCCAAAAACATTCAGTACTTC. Its translation is CASSRQGAAKNIQYF.

This chain joins TRBV28 and TRBJ2-7; 8 bases are shared with TRBD1. The CDR3 is 12 amino acids. The germline V gene encodes CDR1 MDHEN and CDR2 SYDVKM. Losses at the gene ends were 10 bases for V and 7 bases for J; bases not matched to a gene: 9. As DNA, the CDR3 is TGTGCCATTACGGACAGGGCAAGGGAGCAGTACTTC. This sequence encodes CAITDRAREQYF.

The V and J genes are TRBV18 and TRBJ2-6; D remains unclear. V shed 5 bases and J shed 0 bases, with 8 bases lying between them. The CDR3 length is 15 residues. Germline-derived CDR1 and CDR2 are KGHSH and LQKENI. CDR3 region: CASSEVSSGANVLTF. In DNA, the CDR3 is TGTGCCAGCTCAGAAGTTTCCTCTGGGGCCAACGTCCTGACTTTC.

The gene calls are TRBV27 and TRBJ1-5; 9 nucleotides align to TRBD1. The CDR3 runs to 16 residues. The germline CDR1 and CDR2 sequences are MNHEY and SMNVEV (reference sequence). With 5 bases clipped from V and 4 bases from J, the junction kept 9 bases outside the gene matches. The chain's CDR3 is CASSRTGTGQNQPQHF. CDR3 nucleotides: TGTGCCAGCAGTCGGACCGGGACAGGGCAAAATCAGCCCCAGCATTTT.

The chain carries TRBV4-1 and TRBJ2-1; 8 positions match TRBD2. The CDR3 sequence is 15 residues long. V gave up 0 bases and J gave up 9 bases; unmatched junction bases: 7. Germline CDR1 and CDR2: MGHRA and YSYEKL. The CDR3 region is CASSQDSGGRREQFF. DNA for the CDR3: TGCGCCAGCAGCCAAGACTCGGGAGGGAGACGTGAGCAGTTCTTC.

The CDR3 loop reads CASSVGLPSDTQYF. The CDR3 DNA reads as TGTGCCAGCAGCGTAGGACTACCCTCAGATACGCAGTATTTT. The chain combines TRBV9 with TRBJ2-3; the D gene is possibly TRBD2 (5 bases). V lost 0 bases, J lost 4 bases, and 9 bases lay in between. CDR1 SGDLS and CDR2 YYNGEE come from the germline V gene. The CDR3 is made up of 14 amino acids.

This clone was counted at least ten times. The V gene is TRBV7-9, the J gene TRBJ2-2; TRBD1 might be the D (6 bases). The CDR3 is 16 amino acids. Germline assignment: CDR1 SEHNR and CDR2 FQNEAQ (reference sequence). Trimming left V 4 bases short and J 2 bases short, with 14 bases between. This CDR3 is CASSSRQAINTGELFF. The CDR3 DNA follows: TGTGCCAGCAGCTCCCGACAGGCTATTAACACCGGGGAGCTGTTTTTT.

This clone was counted ten times or more. The chain links TRBV7-3 to TRBJ2-1, with a weak D call TRBD2 (5 bases). The germline gives CDR1 SGHTA, CDR2 FQGTGA. The CDR3 runs 12 residues. Trimming cost V 2 bases and J 9 bases, with 8 bases left between them. CDR3 nucleotides: TGTGCCAGCAGCTTAGAGGGCGTTGAGCAGTTCTTC. Translation gives CASSLEGVEQFF.

In its sample, this clone was seen a few times. V is TRBV19 and J is TRBJ1-2; maybe TRBD1 (5 bases). V was shortened by 5 bases and J by 4 bases, with 11 bases between the two germline ends. CDR1 is LNHDA and CDR2 is SQIVND in the germline V gene (reference sequence). This CDR3 has 13 amino acids. The CDR3 loop reads CASSSGQSYGYTF. The CDR3 nucleotides read TGTGCCAGTAGTTCAGGACAAAGCTATGGCTACACCTTC.

This clone has just a few counts. The rearrangement uses TRBV28 and TRBJ2-2; D not certain. Germline V CDR1 and CDR2: MDHEN, SYDVKM. Trimming cost V 6 bases and J 8 bases, with 10 bases left between them. This CDR3 is built from 12 residues. CDR3 in amino acids: CASSRTYGELFF. The CDR3 bases are TGTGCCAGCAGCCGAACGTATGGGGAGCTGTTTTTT.

J is TRBJ2-5 and V is TRBV6-5, with 8 bases matching TRBD1. Germline assignment: CDR1 MNHEY and CDR2 SVGAGI. The CDR3 loop spans 12 amino acids. V lost 7 bases, J lost 3 bases, and 1 base stayed unmatched. The CDR3 here is CASTGQEETQYF. The CDR3 DNA sequence: TGTGCCAGCACGGGACAGGAAGAGACCCAGTACTTC.

This clone showed up many times. The rearrangement joins TRBV5-1 to TRBJ2-6; no definite D call. The CDR3 has 18 residues. The germline CDR1 and CDR2 sequences are SGHRS and YFSETQ. The V and J ends lost 0 bases and 0 bases respectively, with 13 bases between them. Written as DNA, the CDR3 is TGCGCCAGCAGCTTGGAGGGCGGTATGAGCTCTGGGGCCAACGTCCTGACTTTC. Translation gives CASSLEGGMSSGANVLTF.

The chain has TRBV6-5 and TRBJ2-5; 7 bases line up with TRBD2. The CDR3 has 15 amino acids. Germline CDR1 is MNHEY and CDR2 is SVGAGI. The J segment lost 7 bases and the V segment lost 1 base, leaving 9 bases of the junction unmatched. CDR3 region: CASSYFGPGGVTQYF. In DNA, the CDR3 is TGTGCCAGCAGTTACTTTGGGCCGGGAGGAGTGACCCAGTACTTC.

V is TRBV27 and J is TRBJ2-1; TRBD2 agrees at 7 bases. CDR1 is MNHEY, CDR2 SMNVEV, per germline (reference sequence). Trimming took 6 bases from V and 4 from J; bases not matched to a gene: 9. The CDR3 length is 15 residues. CDR3: CASSLTGRQYNEQFF. The CDR3 DNA sequence: TGTGCCAGCAGCCTTACCGGGAGGCAGTACAATGAGCAGTTCTTC.